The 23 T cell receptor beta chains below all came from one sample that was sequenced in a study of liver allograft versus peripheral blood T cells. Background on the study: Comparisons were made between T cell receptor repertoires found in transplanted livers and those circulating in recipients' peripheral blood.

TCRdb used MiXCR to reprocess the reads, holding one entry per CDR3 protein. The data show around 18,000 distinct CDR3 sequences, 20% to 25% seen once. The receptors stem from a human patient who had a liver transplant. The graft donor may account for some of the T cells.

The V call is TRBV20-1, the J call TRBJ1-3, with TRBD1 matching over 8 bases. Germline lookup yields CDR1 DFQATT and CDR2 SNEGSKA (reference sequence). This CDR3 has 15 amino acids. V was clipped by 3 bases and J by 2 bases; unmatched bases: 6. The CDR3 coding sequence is TGCAGTGCTAGCCCCGGGACAGGTGCTGGAAACACCATATATTTT. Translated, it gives CSASPGTGAGNTIYF.

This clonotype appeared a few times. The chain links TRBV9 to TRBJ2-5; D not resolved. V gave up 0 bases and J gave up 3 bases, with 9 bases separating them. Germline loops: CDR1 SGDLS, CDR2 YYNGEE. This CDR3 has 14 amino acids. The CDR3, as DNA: TGTGCCAGCAGCGTAGGGGTTACGGAAGAGACCCAGTACTTC. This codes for CASSVGVTEETQYF.

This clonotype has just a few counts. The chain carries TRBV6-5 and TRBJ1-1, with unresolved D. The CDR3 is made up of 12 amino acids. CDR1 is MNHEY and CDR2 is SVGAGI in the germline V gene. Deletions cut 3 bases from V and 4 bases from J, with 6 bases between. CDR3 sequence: CASSYAGTEAFF. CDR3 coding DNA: TGTGCCAGCAGTTATGCGGGCACTGAAGCTTTCTTT.

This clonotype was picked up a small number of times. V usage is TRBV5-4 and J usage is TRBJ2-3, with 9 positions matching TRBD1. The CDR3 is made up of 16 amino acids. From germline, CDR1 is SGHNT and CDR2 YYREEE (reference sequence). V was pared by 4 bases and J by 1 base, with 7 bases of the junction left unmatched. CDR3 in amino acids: CASSKGQGIGTDTQYF. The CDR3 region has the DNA TGTGCCAGCAGCAAGGGACAGGGTATCGGCACAGATACGCAGTATTTT.

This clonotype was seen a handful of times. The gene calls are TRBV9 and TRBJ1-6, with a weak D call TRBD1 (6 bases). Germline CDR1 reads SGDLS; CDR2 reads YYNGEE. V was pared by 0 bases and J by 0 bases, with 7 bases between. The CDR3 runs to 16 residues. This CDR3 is CASSVEGGSYNSPLHF. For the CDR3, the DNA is TGTGCCAGCAGCGTAGAAGGGGGCTCCTATAATTCACCCCTCCACTTT. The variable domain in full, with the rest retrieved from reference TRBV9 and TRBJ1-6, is DSGVTQTPKHLITATGQRVTLRCSPRSGDLSVYWYQQSLDQGLQFLIQYYNGEERAKGNILERFSAQQFPDLHSELNLSSLELGDSALYFCASSVEGGSYNSPLHFGNGTRLTVT.

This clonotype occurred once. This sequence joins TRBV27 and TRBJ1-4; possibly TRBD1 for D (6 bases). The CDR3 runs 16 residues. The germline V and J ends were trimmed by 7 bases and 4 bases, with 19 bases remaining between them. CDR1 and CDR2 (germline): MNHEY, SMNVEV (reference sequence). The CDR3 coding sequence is TGTGCCAGCACCTTAAAATGGGGGCAATTTAATGAAAAACTGTTTTTT. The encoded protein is CASTLKWGQFNEKLFF. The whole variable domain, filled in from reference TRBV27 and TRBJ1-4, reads EAQVTQNPRYLITVTGKKLTVTCSQNMNHEYMSWYRQDPGLGLRQIYYSMNVEVTDKGDVPEGYKVSRKEKRNFPLILESPSPNQTSLYFCASTLKWGQFNEKLFFGSGTQLSVL.

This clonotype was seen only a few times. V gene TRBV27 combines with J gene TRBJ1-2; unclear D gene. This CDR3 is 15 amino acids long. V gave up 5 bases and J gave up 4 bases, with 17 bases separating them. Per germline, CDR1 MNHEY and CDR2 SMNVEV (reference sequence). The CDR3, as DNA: TGTGCCAGCAGTACAATGGTTGCAGATAGCTATGGCTACACCTTC. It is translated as CASSTMVADSYGYTF.

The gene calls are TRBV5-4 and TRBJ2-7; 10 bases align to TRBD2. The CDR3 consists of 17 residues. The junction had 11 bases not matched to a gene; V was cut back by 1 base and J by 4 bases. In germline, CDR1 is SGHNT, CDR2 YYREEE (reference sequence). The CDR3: CASSLRLAGALGYEQYF. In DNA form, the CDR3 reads TGTGCCAGCAGCTTGCGTCTAGCGGGGGCCCTGGGTTACGAGCAGTACTTC.

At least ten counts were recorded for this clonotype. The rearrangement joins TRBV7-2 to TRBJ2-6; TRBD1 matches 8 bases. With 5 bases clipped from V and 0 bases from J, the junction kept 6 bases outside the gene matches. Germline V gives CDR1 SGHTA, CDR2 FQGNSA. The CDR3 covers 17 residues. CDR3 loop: CASSHDRGSSGANVLTF. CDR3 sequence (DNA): TGTGCCAGCAGCCACGACAGGGGAAGCTCTGGGGCCAACGTCCTGACTTTC.

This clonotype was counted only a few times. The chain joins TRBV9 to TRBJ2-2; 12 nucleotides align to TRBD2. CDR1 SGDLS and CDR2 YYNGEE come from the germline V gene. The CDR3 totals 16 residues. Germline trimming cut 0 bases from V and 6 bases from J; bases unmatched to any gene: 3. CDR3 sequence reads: CASSVVGLAGSGELFF. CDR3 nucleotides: TGTGCCAGCAGCGTAGTGGGACTAGCGGGTTCCGGGGAGCTGTTTTTT.

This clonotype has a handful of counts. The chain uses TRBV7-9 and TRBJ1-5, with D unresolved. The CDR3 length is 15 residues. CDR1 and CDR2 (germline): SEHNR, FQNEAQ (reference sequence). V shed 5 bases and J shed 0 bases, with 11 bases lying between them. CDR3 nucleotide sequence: TGTGCCAGCAGCGCCGGACCGCTTAGCAATCAGCCCCAGCATTTT. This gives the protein CASSAGPLSNQPQHF. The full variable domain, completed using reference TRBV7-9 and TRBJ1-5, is DTGVSQNPRHKITKRGQNVTFRCDPISEHNRLYWYRQTLGQGPEFLTYFQNEAQLEKSRLLSDRFSAERPKGSFSTLEIQRTEQGDSAMYLCASSAGPLSNQPQHFGDGTRLSIL.

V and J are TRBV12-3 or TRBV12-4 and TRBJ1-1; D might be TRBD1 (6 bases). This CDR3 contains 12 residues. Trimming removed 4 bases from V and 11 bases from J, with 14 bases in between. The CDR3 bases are TGTGCCAGCAGTTCTGACGGGGGGCTGGCTTTCTTT. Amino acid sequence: CASSSDGGLAFF.

The CDR3 is CASSPPARETQYF. CDR3 nucleotides: TGTGCCAGCAGCCCCCCGGCCAGAGAGACCCAGTACTTC. The J gene is TRBJ2-5, the V gene TRBV9; D gene uncertain. Trimming removed 4 bases from V and 4 bases from J, with 11 bases in between. CDR1 is SGDLS, CDR2 YYNGEE, per germline. The CDR3 is made up of 13 amino acids.

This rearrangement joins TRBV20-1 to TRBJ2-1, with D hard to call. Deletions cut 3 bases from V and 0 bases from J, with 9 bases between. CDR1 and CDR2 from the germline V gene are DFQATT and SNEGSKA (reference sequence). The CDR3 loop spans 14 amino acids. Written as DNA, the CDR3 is TGCAGTGCTAGCTCCTCCTTCTCCTACAATGAGCAGTTCTTC. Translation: CSASSSFSYNEQFF.

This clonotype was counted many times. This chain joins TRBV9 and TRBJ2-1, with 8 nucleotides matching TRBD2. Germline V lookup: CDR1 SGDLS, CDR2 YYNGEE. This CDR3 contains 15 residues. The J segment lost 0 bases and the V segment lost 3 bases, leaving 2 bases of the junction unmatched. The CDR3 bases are TGTGCCAGCAGCGCCGGGGGGGCCTCCTACAATGAGCAGTTCTTC. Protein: CASSAGGASYNEQFF.

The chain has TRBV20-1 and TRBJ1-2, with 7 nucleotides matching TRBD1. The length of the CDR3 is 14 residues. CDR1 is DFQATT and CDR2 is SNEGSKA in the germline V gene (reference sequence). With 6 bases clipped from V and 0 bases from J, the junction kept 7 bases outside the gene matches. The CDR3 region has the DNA TGCAGTGCGTCGGGACAGACCTCTAACTATGGCTACACCTTC. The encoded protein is CSASGQTSNYGYTF.

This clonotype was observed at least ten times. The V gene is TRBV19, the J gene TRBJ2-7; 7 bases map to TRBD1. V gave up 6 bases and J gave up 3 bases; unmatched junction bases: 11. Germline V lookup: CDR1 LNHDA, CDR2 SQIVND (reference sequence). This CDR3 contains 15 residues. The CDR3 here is CASSPRDSFLYEQYF. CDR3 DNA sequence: TGTGCCAGTAGCCCTAGGGACAGCTTCCTCTACGAGCAGTACTTC. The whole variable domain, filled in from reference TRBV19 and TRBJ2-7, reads DGGITQSPKYLFRKEGQNVTLSCEQNLNHDAMYWYRQDPGQGLRLIYYSQIVNDFQKGDIAEGYSVSREKKESFPLTVTSAQKNPTAFYLCASSPRDSFLYEQYFGPGTRLTVT.

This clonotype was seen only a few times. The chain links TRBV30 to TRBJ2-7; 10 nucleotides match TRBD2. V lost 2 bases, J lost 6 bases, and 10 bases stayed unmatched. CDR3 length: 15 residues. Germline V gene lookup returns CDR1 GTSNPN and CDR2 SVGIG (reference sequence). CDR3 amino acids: CAWSRASGGGFEQYF. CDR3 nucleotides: TGTGCCTGGAGTAGGGCTAGCGGGGGTGGATTCGAGCAGTACTTC.

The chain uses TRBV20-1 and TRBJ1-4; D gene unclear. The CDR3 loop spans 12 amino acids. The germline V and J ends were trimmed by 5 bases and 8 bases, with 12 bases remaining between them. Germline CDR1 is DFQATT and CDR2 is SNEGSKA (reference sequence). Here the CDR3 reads CSASGLGEKLFF. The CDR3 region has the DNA TGCAGTGCTTCGGGATTGGGGGAAAAACTGTTTTTT.

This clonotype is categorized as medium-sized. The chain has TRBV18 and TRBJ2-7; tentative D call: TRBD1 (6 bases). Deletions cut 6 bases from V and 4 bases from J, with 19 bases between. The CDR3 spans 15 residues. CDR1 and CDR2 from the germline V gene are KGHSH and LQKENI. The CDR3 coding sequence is TGTGCCAGCTCTCATGACAGGTGGGTTCTATACGAGCAGTACTTC. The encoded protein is CASSHDRWVLYEQYF.

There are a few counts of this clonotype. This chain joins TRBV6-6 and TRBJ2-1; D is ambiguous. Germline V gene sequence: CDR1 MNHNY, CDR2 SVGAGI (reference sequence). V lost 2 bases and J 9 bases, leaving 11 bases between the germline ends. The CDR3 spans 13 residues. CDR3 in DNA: TGTGCCAGCAGTTACCTGGGTTTGACTGAGCAGTTCTTC. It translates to CASSYLGLTEQFF.

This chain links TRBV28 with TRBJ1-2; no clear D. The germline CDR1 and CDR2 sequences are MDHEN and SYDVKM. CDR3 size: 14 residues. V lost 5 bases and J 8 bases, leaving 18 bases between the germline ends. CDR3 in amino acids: CASSPPERARGYTF. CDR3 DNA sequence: TGTGCCAGCAGTCCCCCAGAAAGGGCAAGAGGCTACACCTTC.

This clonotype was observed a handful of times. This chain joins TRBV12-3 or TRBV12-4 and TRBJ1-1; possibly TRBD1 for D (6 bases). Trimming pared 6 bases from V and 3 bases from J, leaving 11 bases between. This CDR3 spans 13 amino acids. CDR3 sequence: CASSTNRDTEAFF. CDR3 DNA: TGTGCCAGCAGCACTAACAGGGACACTGAAGCTTTCTTT.